This TCR beta chain appears in the sequencing data of a study of cytomegalovirus exposure and HLA in healthy donors (dated by TCRdb to 2016 to 2017). Study-level background: According to an earlier analysis of several hundred of the donors, roughly 180 million T cells yielded over 90 million unique TCR beta sequences and about 300 Gb of sequence data. In addition to the first cohort of 666 subjects, a separate validation cohort of over 90 different subjects was used. To decide whether each TCR beta V gene segment behaved as functional or pseudogenic, an earlier analysis of some 600 of the donors relied on high-throughput TCR beta sequencing. About 300 gigabases of sequencing data and around 90 million unique TCR sequences made up an early release that covered some 640 HLA-typed donors. HLA typing covered class I and class II loci at four-digit resolution. Typing coverage differed by locus: A, B, C, DRB1 and DQB1 were typed in about 629-640 donors, DQA1 in about 500, DPA1 in 600 to 610, and DPB1 in approximately 450. The aim of the study was to test whether cataloging public T cell receptors could identify signatures of past pathogen exposure. Five DR-DQ haplotypes were handled as single units for association and clustering because linkage in the cohort was strong. All discovery cohort repertoires had been generated using a single sequencing platform. Donor age, sex, ethnicity and CMV serostatus were compiled together with the repertoire data. Across some 400 genotyped donors of the cohort, an average of about 200,000 unique TCR beta nucleotide sequences per donor were sequenced, and 15% to 20% of those sequences were non-productive. A later analysis re-analyzed previously published TCR beta repertoires from 650 to 800 donors and added high-resolution HLA genotyping to study TCR occurrence patterns. High-throughput TCR immunosequencing, statistical association of individual TCRs with disease status, and machine learning were combined to predict cytomegalovirus infection status. The study used immunosequencing to profile the T cell repertoires of 600 to 850 subjects and linked those repertoires to cytomegalovirus serostatus. A later genetic analysis took genome-wide SNP genotypes for about three fifths of the roughly 700 donors and used that subset as a discovery cohort. Of the roughly 400 genotyped donors, 81% fell in the genetic ancestry cluster associated with self-reported Caucasian donors. In the later analysis, no new phenotypic data were used to find candidate immune exposures; instead, reliance was placed on TCR beta sequences and their occurrence across donors.

Regarding this clone: This receptor's antigen is unknown. No base-level quality is on record; no much larger clone is a single base apart.

The cohort was made up of 650 to 700 healthy bone marrow donors. At the time of sampling, all cohort members were nominally healthy, though unrecorded immune exposures were likely present. The donor was CMV seropositive and belonged to the group of about 290 seropositive cohort members. A peripheral blood sample was collected from each donor, and TCR beta sequencing was performed on peripheral blood mononuclear cells. Genomic DNA was extracted from the blood cell samples with the Qiagen DNeasy Blood Extraction Kit. Libraries were built with the immunoSEQ multiplex PCR assay. A mixture of 60 forward primers for TCR Vbeta segments and 13 reverse primers for TCR Jbeta segments was used in the multiplex PCR. The CDR3 region of rearranged TCR beta genes was amplified from genomic DNA with a multiplex PCR assay. The Illumina HiSeq System was used to sequence the amplified TCR beta libraries as 87-base-pair reads. The study's own analysis went as follows. A later analysis tallied roughly 78 million unique TCR beta chains across the 650 to 750 repertoires, and approximately 9.9 million of those chains were shared by two or more donors. Raw reads were error-corrected and collapsed into unique sequences by a nearest-neighbor algorithm in which closely related sequences were merged to remove PCR and sequencing errors. V, D and J gene segments were assigned by aligning CDR3 sequences to IMGT reference sequences. For a sequence to be retained, at least a six-nucleotide match to both a V gene segment and a J gene segment was required. A rearrangement was called productive if the CDR3 had no stop codons and remained in frame with V and J, and every other rearrangement was called non-productive. CDR3 was defined according to IMGT convention as the region running from the second conserved V-encoded cysteine to the conserved J-encoded phenylalanine. The earlier analysis of 500 to 650 of the donors excluded any sequence lacking an unambiguous match to a single V gene segment. In an earlier analysis of more than 500 of the donors, a V segment was called functional when productive rearrangements were above 56.7%, and segregating when the standard deviation between donors exceeded 5%. A statistical classification framework was built for diagnosing cytomegalovirus status from the catalog of TCR beta chain sequences. V and J gene assignment, in a later analysis, came from comparing TCR nucleotide sequences with IMGT/GENE-DB human TR gene sequences. In a later analysis, CDR3 sequences and most-parsimonious VDJ recombination scenarios were assigned using the TCRdist pipeline. In a later analysis, every TCR beta chain was defined by the combination of its CDR3 amino acid sequence and its V-gene family, and reads without a unique V-gene family were dropped. To address suspected cross-contamination and a sequencing artifact, a later analysis removed around 600 highly shared, low-generation-probability nucleotide sequences. In a later analysis, a clonal expansion index for each public chain was calculated from normalized within-repertoire ranks of inferred template counts. In a later analysis, generation probabilities were computed using a VDJ recombination model fitted to out-of-frame rearrangements, and the results were checked against IGoR. In a later analysis, TCR-TCR, TCR-HLA and TCR-CMV co-occurrence was scored with hypergeometric tests, and a repertoire-size bias correction was applied to TCR pairs. A later analysis estimated false discovery rates by permuting HLA or CMV assignments 20 times. In a later analysis, co-occurring TCRs were grouped using DBSCAN, and TCRdist sequence similarity was added for clustering within HLA-allele-positive subsets. Co-occurrence clustering excluded repertoires with fewer than 30,000 or more than 120,000 public chains, plus five with anomalous nucleotide sharing. TCRdb obtained this table from immuneACCESS and retained in-frame rearrangements with V and J assigned. These tables miss some clones; where compared with another copy, unresolved V genes account for less than half of the shortfall, and the remainder is unexplained. V and J calls and clone size are as listed in that table; D and trimming were resolved from the DNA. The sample records some 77,000 clones, 60% to 80% of which are singletons. The ten top clones hold about 20% of the sample.

Results and caveats for the whole study, not just this receptor: Because some donors lacked HLA typing at each locus, the association tests relied only on the typed subset. The study gave a list of around 170 TCR beta chains associated with cytomegalovirus. An earlier analysis of 587 of the donors showed that most TCR beta V segments appeared in productive rearrangements either about 87% or about 30% of the time, which broadly matched IMGT annotations. A later analysis reported that several top co-occurrence clusters appeared linked to parvovirus B19, influenza, CMV and Epstein-Barr virus. Cytomegalovirus status was reported to be diagnosed by the classifier with high specificity and sensitivity in both the original and validation cohorts. Only TCR beta chains were sequenced in this cohort, and the absence of alpha or paired-chain data limited detectable features. Assigning TCR associations to individual alleles was difficult when HLA alleles, especially DR and DQ, strongly co-occurred. CMV serostatus was the only immune exposure information available for the cohort. Roughly uniform sequencing depth across donors was assumed in presence/absence analyses, although this assumption may not hold. In a later analysis, HLA-associated TCR beta chains were found to be more clonally expanded and to have lower generation probabilities than equally common non-associated chains. Across donors, most TCR sequences were observed very rarely, whereas some public TCRs were present in many individuals. A few of the identified cytomegalovirus-associated TCR beta chains were confirmed in vitro to be specific for cytomegalovirus antigens. A cluster of highly shared sequence variants was judged likely to be a technical artifact of the sequencing pipeline. A later analysis associated 16,951 TCR beta sequences with specific HLA alleles at a false discovery rate of 0.05. A further reported finding was that TCR beta sequences accurately predicted the HLA-A and HLA-B alleles for most subjects in the first cohort. According to a later analysis, most CMV-associated TCR beta chains appeared to be HLA-restricted, and the HLA associations seemed to be driven largely by CMV exposure. The authors suggested that the approach could potentially be generalized to other disease states and immunological phenotypes. Because counts were too low, seventeen rarely observed V segments, including chromosome 9 orphons, were excluded from the earlier analysis of 587 of the donors. A later genetic analysis associated a missense DCLRE1C variant with V-gene and J-gene trimming of TCR beta chains, and an independent cohort replicated the association. In a later analysis, TCR association rates were found to vary across HLA loci, with the most associated TCRs seen for DRB1 alleles and the fewest for HLA-C alleles. Compared with the 666-donor mean, donors in an Asian-associated ancestry cluster had fewer N-insertions in productive TCRs, according to a later genetic analysis. Linkage disequilibrium might explain the correlated functional status among segregating V segments, but an unknown experimental factor could not be excluded.

The sample consisted of PBMCs. The TCR was taken from a woman in her 40s in good health and CMV-seropositive.

The CDR3 sequence is CASRYRDRVSDTQYF. The sequence in DNA is TGTGCCAGCCGCTACCGGGACAGGGTTTCAGATACGCAGTATTTT. This receptor chain uses TRBV6-6 and TRBJ2-3; 9 middle bases align to TRBD1. The CDR3 covers 15 residues, taking in both the cysteine and the phenylalanine. Just the 45-base CDR3 DNA is kept, in frame starting at base 1. Looking up the germline V gene (reference sequence) yields CDR1 MNHNY and CDR2 SVGAGI. Trimming leaves V shorter by 8 bases and J shorter by 4 bases, with the junction holding 10 bases beyond the gene matches.